Below, 10 T cell receptor beta chains from the same sample are listed, as sequenced in a study of blood T cell repertoires in COVID-19. Measured with immunoSEQ multiplex PCR; TCRdb has only the in-frame clones, and not every one. Here the sample spans some 370,000 clones, more than 70% being singletons. The source material was peripheral blood. The receptors shown here come from a man between 40 and 49 years old with acute or convalescent COVID-19.

The chain is built from TRBV7-9 and TRBJ1-1; D remains ambiguous. Germline V gene data show CDR1 as SEHNR and CDR2 as FQNEAQ (reference sequence). V was clipped by 5 bases and J by 0 bases, with 7 bases between them. The CDR3 has 13 residues. CDR3 nucleotide sequence: TGTGCCAGCAGCCGAGACATGAACACTGAAGCTTTCTTT. Its protein is CASSRDMNTEAFF.

The chain links TRBV2 to TRBJ1-5, with a possible D match to TRBD1 (5 bases). In germline, CDR1 is SNHLY, CDR2 FYNNEI. Trimming stripped 3 bases from V and 2 bases from J, with 20 bases between. This CDR3 is built from 18 residues. The CDR3 reads CASSESRRVVLGNQPQHF. For the CDR3, the DNA is TGTGCCAGCAGTGAGTCTCGCAGGGTGGTTTTGGGCAATCAGCCCCAGCATTTT.

This chain uses TRBV11-2 with TRBJ2-7; D call uncertain. Trimming pared 2 bases from V and 3 bases from J, leaving 11 bases between. The CDR3 length is 14 residues. The germline CDR1 and CDR2 sequences are SGHAT and FQNNGV. The CDR3 sequence is CASSLQDPIYEQYF. The DNA for the CDR3 is TGTGCCAGCAGCTTACAGGATCCAATCTACGAGCAGTACTTC.

J is TRBJ2-1 and V is TRBV6-6; D unresolved. Germline values: CDR1 MNHNY, CDR2 SVGAGI (reference sequence). This CDR3 is built from 13 residues. V lost 4 bases to trimming and J lost 8 bases, with 12 bases between them. In nucleotides, the CDR3 is TGTGCCAGCAGTTCCTTTCCCCGGGATGAGCAGTTCTTC. Translated: CASSSFPRDEQFF.

The V call is TRBV3-1 (or the pseudogene TRBV3-2), the J call TRBJ1-6; D is unresolved. Trimming took 5 bases from V and 8 from J, leaving 10 bases between them. CDR3 size: 13 residues. Per germline, CDR1 LGHDT and CDR2 YNNKEL (reference sequence). CDR3: CASSGASYSPLHF. CDR3 nucleotide sequence: TGTGCCAGCAGCGGAGCCTCTTATTCACCCCTCCACTTT.

The genes are TRBV4-3 and TRBJ2-1; 8 nucleotides line up with TRBD2. The length of the CDR3 is 14 residues. Losses at the gene ends were 6 bases for V and 14 bases for J; bases not matched to a gene: 15. CDR1 is LGHNA, CDR2 YSLEER, per germline. CDR3 DNA sequence: TGCGCCAGCAGAGCCACAATCGGGAGGGGGGAAGAGTTCTTC. Translation gives CASRATIGRGEEFF.

As concerns this clone: Other DNA variants within this sample encode the same CDR3. This chain connects TRBV29-1 to TRBJ1-2; D call uncertain. V was trimmed by 1 base and J by 8 bases, leaving 8 bases between them. This CDR3 has 11 residues. The germline gives CDR1 SQVTM, CDR2 ANQGSEA. The chain's CDR3 is CSVEVGGGYTF. For the CDR3, the DNA is TGCAGCGTTGAAGTGGGAGGGGGCTACACCTTC. Drawing the rest from reference TRBV29-1 and TRBJ1-2, the complete variable domain is SAVISQKPSRDICQRGTSLTIQCQVDSQVTMMFWYRQQPGQSLTLIATANQGSEATYESGFVIDKFPISRPNLTFSTLTVSNMSPEDSSIYLCSVEVGGGYTFGSGTRLTVV.

The J gene is TRBJ2-7, the V gene TRBV9; TRBD2 matches at 8 bases. V gave up 0 bases and J gave up 5 bases; unmatched junction bases: 7. Germline CDR1 SGDLS, CDR2 YYNGEE. CDR3 length: 15 amino acids. The CDR3 loop reads CASSVGGSGVDEQYF. The CDR3 DNA reads TGTGCCAGCAGCGTAGGTGGTAGCGGGGTTGACGAGCAGTACTTC.

This clone was observed a single time. V is TRBV18 and J is TRBJ1-1; D gene uncertain. The CDR3 length is 13 residues. The V end was cut by 4 bases, the J end by 1 base, with 7 bases between. Germline V lookup: CDR1 KGHSH, CDR2 LQKENI. Here the CDR3 reads CASSQSQNTEAFF. The CDR3 DNA sequence: TGTGCCAGCTCACAGAGCCAGAACACTGAAGCTTTCTTT.

The table lists this clone with a few counts. This rearrangement joins TRBV9 to TRBJ2-1; D possibly corresponds to TRBD1 (6 bases). The V end lost 0 bases, the J end lost 5 bases, and 12 bases lay between the germline ends. Germline CDR1 reads SGDLS; CDR2 reads YYNGEE. The CDR3 is 15 amino acids. In DNA form, the CDR3 reads TGTGCCAGCAGCGTAGGCAGGGGAAAGAACAATGAGCAGTTCTTC. Its protein is CASSVGRGKNNEQFF.